The 16 T cell receptor beta chains below all came from one sample that was sequenced in a study of PD-L1 blockade in urothelial cancer. Sequenced by immunoSEQ multiplex PCR; TCRdb stores in-frame clones only, minus some. Of around 70,000 clones in the sample, 84% were seen once. Time point of the sample: pretreatment peripheral blood. The sequencing here drew on PBMCs, taken around atezolizumab (anti-PD-L1) treatment. These receptors all come from a woman in her 70s with urothelial cancer.

V is TRBV12-5 and J is TRBJ2-2; possibly TRBD2 for D (5 bases). The CDR3 totals 18 residues. The germline CDR1 and CDR2 sequences are LGHNT and FRNRAP. V dropped 3 bases and J dropped 0 bases, with 17 bases sitting between them. CDR3 DNA sequence: TGTGCTAGTGGTTTTGATGTCTTTCGGGGTACGAACACCGGGGAGCTGTTTTTT. Translated: CASGFDVFRGTNTGELFF.

The chain has TRBV2 and TRBJ2-7, with 11 bases aligning to TRBD2. This CDR3 is built from 16 residues. The germline V gene has CDR1 SNHLY and CDR2 FYNNEI. Germline trimming cut 6 bases from V and 1 base from J; bases unmatched to any gene: 8. The CDR3, as DNA: TGTGCCAGCAGGAAGGGGACTAGCGGAGCATCCTACGAGCAGTACTTC. Translated: CASRKGTSGASYEQYF.

This clone was counted a few times. The chain has TRBV5-6 and TRBJ1-2, with D possibly TRBD1 on 6 matching bases. The V end lost 0 bases, the J end lost 8 bases, and 14 bases lay between the germline ends. The CDR3 has 14 amino acids. CDR1 is SGHDT, CDR2 YYEEEE, per germline. DNA of the CDR3: TGTGCCAGCAGCTTGGGTACAGGGCTGGGCGGCTACACCTTC. It specifies CASSLGTGLGGYTF.

The rearrangement uses TRBV28 and TRBJ2-7; 8 bases map to TRBD1. This CDR3 region has 14 residues. V was clipped by 6 bases and J by 2 bases; unmatched bases: 6. CDR1 is MDHEN, CDR2 SYDVKM, per germline. CDR3 loop: CASRLTGVTYEQYF. The CDR3 DNA sequence: TGTGCCAGCAGATTGACAGGGGTTACCTACGAGCAGTACTTC. Combining the CDR3 with reference TRBV28 and TRBJ2-7 gives the whole variable domain DVKVTQSSRYLVKRTGEKVFLECVQDMDHENMFWYRQDPGLGLRLIYFSYDVKMKEKGDIPEGYSVSREKKERFSLILESASTNQTSMYLCASRLTGVTYEQYFGPGTRLTVT.

The J gene is TRBJ1-1, the V gene TRBV14; TRBD1 agrees at 8 bases. The CDR3 runs to 14 residues. J gave up 6 bases and V 3 bases, and 6 bases lay outside the gene matches. Germline-derived CDR1 and CDR2 are SGHDN and FVKESK. The CDR3 bases are TGTGCCAGCAGCCACAGACAGGGGTTGGCTGAAGCTTTCTTT. It yields the protein CASSHRQGLAEAFF.

This clone was found a few times. The chain carries TRBV2 and TRBJ2-7; no firm D call. This CDR3 has 12 residues. V lost 1 base to trimming and J lost 4 bases, with 5 bases between them. The germline CDR1 and CDR2 sequences are SNHLY and FYNNEI. The CDR3 coding sequence is TGTGCCAGCAGTGAAGTTACATACGAGCAGTACTTC. This translates into CASSEVTYEQYF.

DNA of the CDR3: TGCGCCAGCAGCTTGGCCCAGGGATTAAATGAAAAACTGTTTTTT. Its protein is CASSLAQGLNEKLFF. V and J are TRBV5-1 and TRBJ1-4; the D gene is possibly TRBD1 (5 bases). Germline V gene lookup returns CDR1 SGHRS and CDR2 YFSETQ. Between the trimmed V and J ends, which lost 0 bases and 5 bases, there was a span of 11 bases. The CDR3 has 15 amino acids.

V gene TRBV9 combines with J gene TRBJ2-1; tentatively, D is TRBD2 (7 bases). The V end lost 4 bases, the J end lost 5 bases, and 16 bases lay between the germline ends. CDR1 is SGDLS, CDR2 YYNGEE, per germline. This CDR3 has 15 residues. This chain's CDR3 is CASSLTSGTHNEQFF. CDR3 bases: TGTGCCAGCAGCCTCACCAGCGGGACACACAATGAGCAGTTCTTC.

The chain links TRBV5-1 to TRBJ2-1; TRBD2 matches 15 bases. This CDR3 has 20 residues. Germline V gene sequence: CDR1 SGHRS, CDR2 YFSETQ. The V gene end was trimmed by 2 bases and the J gene end by 4 bases; junction bases not matched to a gene: 13. The DNA for the CDR3 is TGCGCCAGCAGCTTTCCGGGACTAGCGGGGGGATCGGACCCTTACAATGAGCAGTTCTTC. Translating gives CASSFPGLAGGSDPYNEQFF.

The V call is TRBV2, the J call TRBJ1-4, with D perhaps TRBD1 (6 bases). Trimming stripped 8 bases from V and 6 bases from J, with 10 bases between. Germline-derived CDR1 and CDR2 are SNHLY and FYNNEI. CDR3 length: 12 amino acids. The CDR3 sequence: CASEQGYEKLFF. CDR3 DNA: TGTGCCAGCGAACAGGGCTATGAAAAACTGTTTTTT.

The chain has TRBV19 and TRBJ2-1; 7 bases map to TRBD1. V lost 5 bases and J lost 8; bases outside the gene matches: 6. Germline V gene data show CDR1 as LNHDA and CDR2 as SQIVND (reference sequence). The CDR3 loop spans 13 amino acids. CDR3 in amino acids: CASSLATGYEQFF. In nucleotides, the CDR3 is TGTGCCAGTAGTTTAGCGACAGGGTATGAGCAGTTCTTC.

This sequence joins TRBV19 and TRBJ2-5; tentative D call: TRBD1 (6 bases). Germline V lookup: CDR1 LNHDA, CDR2 SQIVND (reference sequence). CDR3 length: 15 residues. Trimming removed 4 bases at V and 2 bases at J, with 14 bases between. The CDR3 nucleotides read TGTGCCAGTAGTAGAGGCACAAGGGGGCAAGAGACCCAGTACTTC. It specifies CASSRGTRGQETQYF. The variable domain in full, completed from reference TRBV19 and TRBJ2-5, reads DGGITQSPKYLFRKEGQNVTLSCEQNLNHDAMYWYRQDPGQGLRLIYYSQIVNDFQKGDIAEGYSVSREKKESFPLTVTSAQKNPTAFYLCASSRGTRGQETQYFGPGTRLLVL.

The rearrangement joins TRBV6-6 to TRBJ1-1; 10 nucleotides line up with TRBD1. The CDR3 is 14 residues long. Germline values: CDR1 MNHNY, CDR2 SVGAGI (reference sequence). After removal of 6 bases from V and 0 bases from J, the junction contained 1 base not matched to a gene. The CDR3 spells CASRGTGVNTEAFF. CDR3 nucleotide sequence: TGTGCCAGCAGGGGGACAGGGGTGAACACTGAAGCTTTCTTT.

The rearrangement joins TRBV10-3 to TRBJ2-5, with D perhaps TRBD2 (5 bases). Germline loops: CDR1 ENHRY, CDR2 SYGVKD. Trimming shortened V by 2 bases and J by 3 bases, and 7 bases separated the two germline ends. The CDR3 extends over 13 amino acids. The CDR3 here is CAISEPGKETQYF. In DNA, the CDR3 is TGTGCCATCAGTGAGCCGGGGAAAGAGACCCAGTACTTC.

The CDR3 is CASSAGTGVNSPLHF. The CDR3 bases are TGTGCCAGCAGCGCCGGGACAGGGGTTAATTCACCCCTCCACTTT. The chain is built from TRBV9 and TRBJ1-6; 10 bases map to TRBD1. CDR1 is SGDLS and CDR2 is YYNGEE in the germline V gene. V trimming: 3 bases; J trimming: 6 bases; junction bases outside the gene matches: 3. CDR3 length equals 15 residues.

The CDR3, as DNA: TGTGCCAGCAGTTTGGCGTTAGGACAAGGGGGCCCTGAAGCTTTCTTT. Translating it yields CASSLALGQGGPEAFF. J is TRBJ1-1 and V is TRBV28, with 7 bases identical to TRBD1. Unmatched junction bases numbered 13, after V lost 3 bases and J lost 6 bases. The CDR3 contains 16 residues. CDR1 and CDR2 (germline): MDHEN, SYDVKM.